This TCR beta chain derives from a study of PD-1 blockade in classical Hodgkin lymphoma. Whole-study results and caveats: No one has yet defined what causes the repertoire differences, which may be disease activity or prior therapy. It was reported that newly diagnosed patients had less baseline TCR diversity than healthy donors.

Time point here: newly diagnosed, previously untreated cHL patient sample. Thawed PBMCs yielded CD4+ T cells through magnetic negative selection. The authors used newly diagnosed, untreated classical Hodgkin lymphoma PBMCs as comparison. The table came from immunoSEQ multiplex PCR; TCRdb's copy has only in-frame clones and leaves some out. The sample consists of about 35,000 clones, approximately 90% of them appearing once. This clone was picked up a small number of times. Its target is unknown. Germline assignment: CDR1 KGHSH and CDR2 LQKENI. The CDR3 has 13 amino acids. With V trimmed by 3 bases and J by 11 bases, 4 bases remained unmatched.

This chain connects TRBV18 to TRBJ1-6; 7 bases agree with TRBD1. The sequenced material came from CD4+ T cells from blood. This clonotype was sampled from a human donor with classical Hodgkin lymphoma. CDR3 in amino acids: CASSPGTDTPLHF. The CDR3 DNA reads as TGTGCCAGCTCACCCGGGACAGACACACCCCTCCACTTT.